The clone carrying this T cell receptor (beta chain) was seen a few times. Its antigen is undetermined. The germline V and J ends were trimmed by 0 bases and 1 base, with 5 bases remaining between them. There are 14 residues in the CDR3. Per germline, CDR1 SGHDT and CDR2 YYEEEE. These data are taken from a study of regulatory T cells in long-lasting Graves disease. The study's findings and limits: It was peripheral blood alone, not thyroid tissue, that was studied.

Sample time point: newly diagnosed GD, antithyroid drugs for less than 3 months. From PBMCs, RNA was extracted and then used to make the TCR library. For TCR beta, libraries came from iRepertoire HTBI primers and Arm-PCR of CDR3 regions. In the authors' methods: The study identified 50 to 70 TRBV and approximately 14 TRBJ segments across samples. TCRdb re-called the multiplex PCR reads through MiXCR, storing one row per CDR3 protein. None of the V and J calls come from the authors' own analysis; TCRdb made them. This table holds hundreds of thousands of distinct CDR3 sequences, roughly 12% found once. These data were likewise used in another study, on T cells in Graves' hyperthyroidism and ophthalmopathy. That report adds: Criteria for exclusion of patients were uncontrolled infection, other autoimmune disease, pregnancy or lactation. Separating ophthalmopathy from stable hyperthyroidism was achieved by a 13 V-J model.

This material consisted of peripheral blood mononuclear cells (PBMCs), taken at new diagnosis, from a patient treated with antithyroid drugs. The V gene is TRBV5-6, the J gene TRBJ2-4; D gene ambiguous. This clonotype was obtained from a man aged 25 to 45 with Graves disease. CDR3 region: CASSLGAAKNIQYF. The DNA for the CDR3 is TGTGCCAGCAGCTTGGGCGCGGCCAAAAACATTCAGTACTTC.